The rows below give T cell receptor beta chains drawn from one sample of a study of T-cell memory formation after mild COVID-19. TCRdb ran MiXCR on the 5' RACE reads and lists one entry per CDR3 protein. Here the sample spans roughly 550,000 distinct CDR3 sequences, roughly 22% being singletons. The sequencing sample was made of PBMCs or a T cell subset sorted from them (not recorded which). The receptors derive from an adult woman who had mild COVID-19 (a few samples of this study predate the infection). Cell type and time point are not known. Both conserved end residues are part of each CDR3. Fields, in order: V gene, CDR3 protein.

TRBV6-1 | CASSDFAGNTEAFF
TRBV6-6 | CASSPPDRVAPLHF
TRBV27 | CASSGNRVAFGGYTF
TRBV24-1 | CATSDNAGGYTDTQYF
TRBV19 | CASSIFTGSGNEQFF
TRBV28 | CASSPPGGIETQYF
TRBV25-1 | CASSESGAGAYEQYF
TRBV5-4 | CASSRKGLAGGSEQFF
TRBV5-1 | CASSPTTSGTDTQYF
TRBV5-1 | CASSVDRPLYYEQYF
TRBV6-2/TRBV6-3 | CASTSGQDSNQPQHF
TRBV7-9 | CASSLSGSFGNEQFF
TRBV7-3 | CASSLRGAGAVGSYNEQFF
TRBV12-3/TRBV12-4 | CASGGQTGEQYF
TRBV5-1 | CASSLAETSTESAFF
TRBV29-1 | CSVEGYGYTF
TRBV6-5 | CASSFGQGRGKLFF
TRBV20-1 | CSARGLAGGGTQFF
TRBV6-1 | CASSIGQIFEQYF
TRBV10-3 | CAVRTSPSTEAFF
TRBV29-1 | CSAARDRGNREQFF
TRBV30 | CAWSRVAGVPQDTQYF
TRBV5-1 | CASSSDTRIHTEAFF
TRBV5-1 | CASSPERAPYEQYF
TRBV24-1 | CATSDPLRYEQYF
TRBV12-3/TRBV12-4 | CASSFPGTRAEAFF
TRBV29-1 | CSVEIGTGSGGLAGELFF
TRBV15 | CATSRPPDEQYF
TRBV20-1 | CSARDRGISGEKLFF
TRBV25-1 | CASTRQDYEQYF
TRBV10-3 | CAISLGGSGYQETQYF
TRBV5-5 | CASSLWTGPIMNTEAFF
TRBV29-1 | CSVAKTSGGSYNEQFF
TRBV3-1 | CASGSPSAVDTQYF
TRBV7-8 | CASSFTGSGANVLTF
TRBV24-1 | CATNGGISYNEQFF
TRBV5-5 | CASSLHAVDRSYEQYF
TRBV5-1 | CASSEAGAPTDTQYF
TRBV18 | CASSPGTGSSPLHF
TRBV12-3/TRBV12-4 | CASSLTGADTQYF
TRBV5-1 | CASSLGVGDSPLHF
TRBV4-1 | CASSQIPGQGISEAFF
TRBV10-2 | CASRDEIYGYTF
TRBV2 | CASSEARGSGYEQYF